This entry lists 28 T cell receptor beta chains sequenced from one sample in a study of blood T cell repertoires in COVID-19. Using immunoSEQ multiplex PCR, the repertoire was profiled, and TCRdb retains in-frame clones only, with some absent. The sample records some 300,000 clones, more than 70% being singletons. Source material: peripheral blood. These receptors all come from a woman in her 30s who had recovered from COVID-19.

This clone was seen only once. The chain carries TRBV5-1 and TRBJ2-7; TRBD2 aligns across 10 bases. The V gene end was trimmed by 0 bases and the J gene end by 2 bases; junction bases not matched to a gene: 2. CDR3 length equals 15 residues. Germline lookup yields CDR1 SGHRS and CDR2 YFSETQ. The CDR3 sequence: CASSLGTSGPYEQYF. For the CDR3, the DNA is TGCGCCAGCAGCTTGGGGACTAGCGGACCCTACGAGCAGTACTTC.

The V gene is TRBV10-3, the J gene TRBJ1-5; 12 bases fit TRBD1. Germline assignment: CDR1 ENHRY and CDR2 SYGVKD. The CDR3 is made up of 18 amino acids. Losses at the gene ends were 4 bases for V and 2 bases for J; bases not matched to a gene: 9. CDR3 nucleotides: TGTGCCATCAGTGGGGGACAGGGGGCGGGAGGTGGCAATCAGCCCCAGCATTTT. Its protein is CAISGGQGAGGGNQPQHF.

CDR3 bases: TGCAGTGCTCCCCGGGGAGGCACGCAGTATTTT. This codes for CSAPRGGTQYF. The rearrangement joins TRBV20-1 to TRBJ2-3; D is perhaps TRBD2 (6 bases). The germline CDR1 and CDR2 sequences are DFQATT and SNEGSKA (reference sequence). The CDR3 has 11 amino acids. The V gene lost 5 bases and the J gene lost 9 bases, with 12 bases spanning the gap.

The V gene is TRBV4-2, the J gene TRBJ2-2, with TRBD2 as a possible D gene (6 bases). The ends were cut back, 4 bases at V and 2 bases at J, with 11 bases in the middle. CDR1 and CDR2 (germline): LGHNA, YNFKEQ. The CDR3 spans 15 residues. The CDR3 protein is CASSPTRDNTGELFF. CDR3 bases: TGTGCCAGCAGCCCGACGCGGGACAACACCGGGGAGCTGTTTTTT.

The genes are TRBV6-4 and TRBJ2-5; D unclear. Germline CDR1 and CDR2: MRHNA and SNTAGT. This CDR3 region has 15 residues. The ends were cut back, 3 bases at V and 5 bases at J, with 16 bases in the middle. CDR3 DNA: TGTGCCAGCAGTGAAGTGACTCCTGCTTGGGAGACCCAGTACTTC. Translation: CASSEVTPAWETQYF.

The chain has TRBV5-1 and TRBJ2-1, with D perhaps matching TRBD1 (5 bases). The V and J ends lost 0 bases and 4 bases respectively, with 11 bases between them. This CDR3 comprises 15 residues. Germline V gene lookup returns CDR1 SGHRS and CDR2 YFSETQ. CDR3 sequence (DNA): TGCGCCAGCAGCTTGGAGGCAGGACAATACAATGAGCAGTTCTTC. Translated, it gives CASSLEAGQYNEQFF.

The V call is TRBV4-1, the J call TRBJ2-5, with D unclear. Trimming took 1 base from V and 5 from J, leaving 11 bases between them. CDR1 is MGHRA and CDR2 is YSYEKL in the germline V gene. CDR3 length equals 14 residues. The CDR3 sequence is CASSQGGARETQYF. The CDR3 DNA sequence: TGCGCCAGCAGCCAAGGTGGAGCGAGGGAGACCCAGTACTTC.

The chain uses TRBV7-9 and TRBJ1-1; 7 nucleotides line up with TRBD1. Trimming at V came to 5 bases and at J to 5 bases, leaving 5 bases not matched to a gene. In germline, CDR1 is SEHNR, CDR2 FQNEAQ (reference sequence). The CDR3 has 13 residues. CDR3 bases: TGTGCCAGCAGCGGGGACAGTAGTACTGAAGCTTTCTTT. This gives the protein CASSGDSSTEAFF.

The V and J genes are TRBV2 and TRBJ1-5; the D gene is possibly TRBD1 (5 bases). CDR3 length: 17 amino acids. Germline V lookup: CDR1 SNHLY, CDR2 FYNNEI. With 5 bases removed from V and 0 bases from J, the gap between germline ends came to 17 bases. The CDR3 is CASSRQPSPYSNQPQHF. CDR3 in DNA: TGTGCCAGCAGTCGACAGCCTTCACCTTATAGCAATCAGCCCCAGCATTTT.

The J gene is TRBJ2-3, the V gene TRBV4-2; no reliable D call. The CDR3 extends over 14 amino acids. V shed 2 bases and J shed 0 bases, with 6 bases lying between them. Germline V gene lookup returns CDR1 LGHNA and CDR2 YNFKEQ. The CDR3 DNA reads TGTGCCAGCAGCCAAACGACTAGCACAGATACGCAGTATTTT. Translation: CASSQTTSTDTQYF.

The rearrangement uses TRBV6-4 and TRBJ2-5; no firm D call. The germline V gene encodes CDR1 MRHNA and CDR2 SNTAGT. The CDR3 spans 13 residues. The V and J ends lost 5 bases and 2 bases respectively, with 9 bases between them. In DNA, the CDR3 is TGTGCCAGCAGTAAGAACGGGCAAGAGACCCAGTACTTC. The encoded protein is CASSKNGQETQYF.

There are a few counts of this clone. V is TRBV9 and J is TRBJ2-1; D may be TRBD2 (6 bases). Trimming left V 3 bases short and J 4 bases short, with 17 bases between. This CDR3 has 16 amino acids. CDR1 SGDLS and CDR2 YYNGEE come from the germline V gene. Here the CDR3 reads CASSAWVGGYYNEQFF. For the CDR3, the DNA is TGTGCCAGCAGCGCGTGGGTGGGGGGTTATTACAATGAGCAGTTCTTC.

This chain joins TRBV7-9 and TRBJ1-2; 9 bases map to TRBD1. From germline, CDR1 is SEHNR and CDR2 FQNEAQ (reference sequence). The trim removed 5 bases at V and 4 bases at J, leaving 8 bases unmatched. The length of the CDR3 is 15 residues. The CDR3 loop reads CASSPGTGRSYGYTF. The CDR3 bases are TGTGCCAGCAGCCCGGGGACAGGGCGGTCCTATGGCTACACCTTC.

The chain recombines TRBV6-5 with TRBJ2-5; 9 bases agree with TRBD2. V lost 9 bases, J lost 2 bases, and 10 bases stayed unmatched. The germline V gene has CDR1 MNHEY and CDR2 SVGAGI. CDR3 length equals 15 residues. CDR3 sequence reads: CASFPLSGRQETQYF. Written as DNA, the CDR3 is TGTGCCAGTTTTCCTCTTAGCGGGAGACAAGAGACCCAGTACTTC.

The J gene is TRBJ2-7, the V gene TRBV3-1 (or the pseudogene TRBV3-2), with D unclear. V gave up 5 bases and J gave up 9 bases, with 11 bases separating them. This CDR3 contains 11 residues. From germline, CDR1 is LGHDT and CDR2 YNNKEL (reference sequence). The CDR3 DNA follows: TGTGCCAGCAGCTTCTCAGGAACGCAGTACTTC. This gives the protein CASSFSGTQYF.

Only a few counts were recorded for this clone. CDR3: CASSLGRVSTEAFF. The CDR3 bases are TGTGCCAGCAGCCTGGGCAGGGTTAGCACTGAAGCTTTCTTT. The chain recombines TRBV7-9 with TRBJ1-1; a weak D match, TRBD1 (5 bases). Germline CDR1 SEHNR, CDR2 FQNEAQ (reference sequence). V gave up 5 bases and J gave up 4 bases, with 14 bases separating them. This CDR3 comprises 14 residues.

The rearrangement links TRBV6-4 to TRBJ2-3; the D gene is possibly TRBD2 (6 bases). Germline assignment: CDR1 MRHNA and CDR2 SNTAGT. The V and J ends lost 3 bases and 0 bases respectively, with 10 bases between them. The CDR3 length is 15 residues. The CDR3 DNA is TGTGCCAGCAGTGAGGGTAGCGGTAGCACAGATACGCAGTATTTT. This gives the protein CASSEGSGSTDTQYF.

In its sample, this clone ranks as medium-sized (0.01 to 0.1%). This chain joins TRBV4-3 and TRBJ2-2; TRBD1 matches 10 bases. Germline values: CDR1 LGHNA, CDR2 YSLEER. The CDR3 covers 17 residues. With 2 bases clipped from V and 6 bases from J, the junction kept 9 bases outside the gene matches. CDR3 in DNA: TGCGCCAGCAGCCAACCGATCGGGACAGGGGTACCCGGGGAGCTGTTTTTT. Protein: CASSQPIGTGVPGELFF.

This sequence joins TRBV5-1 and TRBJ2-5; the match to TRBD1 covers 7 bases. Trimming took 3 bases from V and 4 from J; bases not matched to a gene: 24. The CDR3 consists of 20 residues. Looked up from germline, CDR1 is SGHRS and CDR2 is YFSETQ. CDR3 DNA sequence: TGCGCCAGCAGCTCACTTCCGTCCGGGACAGCTCCCTCGGGGAGAGAGACCCAGTACTTC. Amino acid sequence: CASSSLPSGTAPSGRETQYF. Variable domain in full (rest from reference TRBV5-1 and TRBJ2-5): KAGVTQTPRYLIKTRGQQVTLSCSPISGHRSVSWYQQTPGQGLQFLFEYFSETQRNKGNFPGRFSGRQFSNSRSEMNVSTLELGDSALYLCASSSLPSGTAPSGRETQYFGPGTRLLVL.

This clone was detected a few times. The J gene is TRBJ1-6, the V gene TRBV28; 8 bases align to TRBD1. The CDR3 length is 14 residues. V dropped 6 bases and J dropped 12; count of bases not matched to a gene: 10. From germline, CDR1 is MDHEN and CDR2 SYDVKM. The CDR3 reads CASRQTGDRGPLHF. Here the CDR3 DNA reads TGTGCCAGCAGGCAGACAGGGGATAGGGGACCCCTCCACTTT.

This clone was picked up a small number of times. The CDR3 DNA reads TGTGCCAGCAGCTTGGATGTCCGGGACAGGGCTTACACCGGGGAGCTGTTTTTT. Protein product: CASSLDVRDRAYTGELFF. The J gene is TRBJ2-2, the V gene TRBV5-4, with TRBD1 identical over 9 bases. The junction had 9 bases not matched to a gene; V was cut back by 0 bases and J by 3 bases. This CDR3 has 18 residues. Germline V gene data show CDR1 as SGHNT and CDR2 as YYREEE (reference sequence).

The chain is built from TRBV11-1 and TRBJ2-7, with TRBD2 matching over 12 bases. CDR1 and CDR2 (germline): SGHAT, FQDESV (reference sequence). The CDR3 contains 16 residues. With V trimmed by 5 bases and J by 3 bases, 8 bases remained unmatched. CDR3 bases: TGTGCCAGCAGCCTTACGACTAGCGGGGGAGACTACGAGCAGTACTTC. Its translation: CASSLTTSGGDYEQYF.

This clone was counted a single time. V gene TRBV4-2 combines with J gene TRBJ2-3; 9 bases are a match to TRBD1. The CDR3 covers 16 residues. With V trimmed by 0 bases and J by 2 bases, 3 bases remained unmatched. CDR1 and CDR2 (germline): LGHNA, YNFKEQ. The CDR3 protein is CASSQEGQGYTDTQYF. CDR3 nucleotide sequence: TGTGCCAGCAGCCAAGAGGGACAGGGTTACACAGATACGCAGTATTTT.

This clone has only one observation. CDR3 in amino acids: CASSLGLRGQETQYF. CDR3 in DNA: TGCGCCAGCAGCTTGGGGTTAAGGGGGCAGGAGACCCAGTACTTC. The chain is built from TRBV5-1 and TRBJ2-5; 7 bases align to TRBD1. This CDR3 is 15 amino acids long. The germline V gene encodes CDR1 SGHRS and CDR2 YFSETQ. With V trimmed by 0 bases and J by 5 bases, 7 bases remained unmatched.

CDR3 DNA: TGTGCCAGCAGCTCCGCGGGGGGTTTTCCCTACGAGCAGTACTTC. It specifies CASSSAGGFPYEQYF. This chain connects TRBV7-7 to TRBJ2-7; 8 bases match TRBD2. Losses at the gene ends were 4 bases for V and 2 bases for J; bases not matched to a gene: 7. CDR3 size: 15 residues. Germline CDR1 reads SSHAT; CDR2 reads FNYEAQ (reference sequence). The full variable domain, in which reference TRBV7-7 and TRBJ2-7 provide the parts outside the CDR3, is GAGVSQSPRYKVTKRGQDVTLRCDPISSHATLYWYQQALGQGPEFLTYFNYEAQPDKSGLPSDRFSAERPEGSISTLTIQRTEQRDSAMYRCASSSAGGFPYEQYFGPGTRLTVT.

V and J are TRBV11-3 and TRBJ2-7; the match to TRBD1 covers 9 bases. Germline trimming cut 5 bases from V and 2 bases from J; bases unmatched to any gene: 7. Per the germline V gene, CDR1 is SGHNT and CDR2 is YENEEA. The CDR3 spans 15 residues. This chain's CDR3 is CASSPGQGSTYEQYF. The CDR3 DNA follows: TGTGCCAGCAGCCCCGGACAGGGGTCAACCTACGAGCAGTACTTC.

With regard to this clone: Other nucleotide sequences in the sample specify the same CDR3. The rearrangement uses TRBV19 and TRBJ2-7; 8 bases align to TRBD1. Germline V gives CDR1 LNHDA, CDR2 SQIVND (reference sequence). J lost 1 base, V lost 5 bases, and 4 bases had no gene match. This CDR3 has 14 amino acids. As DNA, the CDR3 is TGTGCCAGTAGTCCGGGACAGGCTTCCTACGAGCAGTACTTC. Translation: CASSPGQASYEQYF.

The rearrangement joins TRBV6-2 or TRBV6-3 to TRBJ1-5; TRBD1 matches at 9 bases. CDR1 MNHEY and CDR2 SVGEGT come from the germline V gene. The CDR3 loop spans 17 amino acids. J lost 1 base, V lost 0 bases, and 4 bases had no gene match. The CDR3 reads CASSYSGTGPSNQPQHF. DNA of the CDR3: TGTGCCAGCAGTTACTCCGGGACAGGGCCGAGCAATCAGCCCCAGCATTTT.